Sequencing of this T cell receptor beta chain was carried out in a study of blood T cell repertoires in COVID-19. On the study more broadly: Samples taken during acute and convalescent COVID-19 were collected in the United States, Italy and Spain.

Recruits, aged about 18 to 95 years, lived in some 25 US areas. Clinical histories supplied by participants themselves formed the basis of cohort assignment. Profiling relied on immunoSEQ multiplex PCR, and the TCRdb table lists in-frame clones only, not all of them. The sample has hundreds of thousands of clones; 75% to 90% are singletons. Trimming cost V 2 bases and J 1 base, with 12 bases left between them. CDR1 LGHDT and CDR2 YNNKEL come from the germline V gene (reference sequence). This CDR3 spans 16 amino acids. The sample comprised PBMCs or T cells enriched from blood (not recorded which). This TCR derives from a man younger than 30 who had recovered from COVID-19. The chain links TRBV3-1 (or the pseudogene TRBV3-2) to TRBJ2-4; unclear D gene. CDR3 region: CASSQRFSFAKNIQYF. In DNA form, the CDR3 reads TGTGCCAGCAGCCAACGGTTTAGCTTTGCCAAAAACATTCAGTACTTC.